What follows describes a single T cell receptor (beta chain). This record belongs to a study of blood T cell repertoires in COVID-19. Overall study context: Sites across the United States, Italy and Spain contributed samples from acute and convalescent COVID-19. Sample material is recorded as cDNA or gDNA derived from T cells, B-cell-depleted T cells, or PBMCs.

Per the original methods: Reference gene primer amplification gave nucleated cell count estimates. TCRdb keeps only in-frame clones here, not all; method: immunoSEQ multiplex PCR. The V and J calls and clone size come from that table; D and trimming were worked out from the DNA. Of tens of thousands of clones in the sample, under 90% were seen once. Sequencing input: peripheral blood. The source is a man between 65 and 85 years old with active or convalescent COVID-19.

CDR3 sequence reads: CASSPGGLIATEAFF. CDR3 bases: TGTGCCAGCAGCCCAGGGGGCTTGATAGCGACTGAAGCTTTCTTT. The chain joins TRBV11-1 to TRBJ1-1; 8 bases agree with TRBD1. The germline CDR1 and CDR2 sequences are SGHAT and FQDESV (reference sequence). This CDR3 has 15 amino acids. V lost 5 bases, J lost 5 bases, and 10 bases stayed unmatched.